This T cell receptor beta chain was documented in a study of T cells in Graves' hyperthyroidism and ophthalmopathy (dated by TCRdb to between 2018 and 2021). For context, the study as a whole: Peripheral blood samples were taken at the time of initial diagnosis, prior to any treatment. TCR V-J signatures able to tell the groups apart were searched for in a discovery cohort of 100 patients, of whom 43 had Graves' ophthalmopathy and roughly 58 had stable Graves' hyperthyroidism. Prospective prediction of ophthalmopathy was tested in an independent validation cohort of approximately 19 hyperthyroidism patients and 15 to 17 patients who later progressed to ophthalmopathy. The 95 to 100 discovery patients were randomly divided into training and test sets at a 7:3 ratio. The study also compared thyroid tissue and blood T-cell repertoires from a handful of Graves' hyperthyroidism patients. Following sampling, methimazole starting at 30 mg daily was given to hyperthyroidism patients, and high-dose intravenous methylprednisolone was given to ophthalmopathy patients. The paper reports TCR Vbeta CDR3 sequencing of about 140 peripheral blood samples: fewer than 50 ophthalmopathy, about 75 hyperthyroidism and approximately 17 progressor patients. What the study reported, not specific to this receptor: A 13 V-J signature model separated ophthalmopathy from stable hyperthyroidism, with around 90% sensitivity and about 81% specificity in cross-validation and 80%/75% in testing. Most expanded thyroid clonotypes (frequency above 0.001) were also detected in blood, suggesting blood repertoires may reflect thyroid immune responses. No statistical method was used to fix the sample size in advance, and group allocation was not hidden from the investigators. During validation, the model predicted progression to ophthalmopathy a median of around 6 months ahead of onset, with almost 71% sensitivity and almost 75% specificity.

The TCR beta CDR3 regions were amplified from RNA transcripts. The first round of RT-PCR for the TCR CDR3 was performed with the HTBI primer set and the Qiagen OneStep RT-PCR kit. The libraries were constructed in a second round of multiplex PCR and then size-selected and purified. The libraries were sequenced on an Illumina HiSeq2000 using paired-end 100 bp reads. Turning to the authors' computational methods: Raw data were processed with SOAPnuke, discarding reads with adapters, uncalled bases, mean Phred below 15, or no exact constant-primer or identifier match. COPE v1.2.5 was used to merge the high-quality paired reads, and each unique nucleotide sequence was defined as a clonotype. Clonotypes were aligned to IMGT TRBV, TRBD and TRBJ reference segments using MiTCR v1.1. The analysis was restricted to V-J combinations with a frequency above 0.0001, which together covered just over 99% of the repertoires. A TCS score was defined as the ratio of F50 (clonal expansion) to E x V (chaos), with BLOSUM62-based TCRdist applied between CDR3 peptides within each V-J. Welch's t-statistics and random forest reduced fewer than 600 V-J features to 13, which were used in a naive Bayes classifier (R e1071). The public reads were reanalyzed by TCRdb: fastp trimming at Q25, MiXCR alignment, in-frame beta chains only. When rows share a CDR3 protein, they turn into one entry using the most common DNA and genes. TCRdb's processing, not the authors', yielded these V and J calls. For this sample there are 250,000 to 300,000 distinct CDR3 sequences; about 14% appear just once. 10% to 15% of the sample is in the top ten clones.

Including cysteine and phenylalanine, the CDR3 has 14 amino acids. Of the read, only the CDR3 DNA is kept; its 42 bases are in frame from base 1. Trimming takes 3 bases off V and 10 bases off J; junction bases not matched to a gene: 10. In the germline V gene, CDR1 corresponds to SQVTM and CDR2 to ANQGSEA. Hyperthyroidism patients were aged 18 to 65 years and newly diagnosed, with disease duration of less than 2 months. Any patient with an uncontrolled infection, another autoimmune disease, pregnancy or lactation was excluded. Diagnoses relied on clinical symptoms, serum thyroxine and TRAb, thyroid ultrasound and orbital computed tomography. Blood from progressor patients was drawn when they were first diagnosed with hyperthyroidism, before any ophthalmopathy symptoms appeared. Ficoll-Paque density gradient centrifugation was used to isolate PBMCs from approximately 11 ml of fresh peripheral blood. Progressor patients were initially diagnosed with Graves' hyperthyroidism and developed ophthalmopathy during follow-up. Trizol reagent was used to extract total RNA, and RNA quality was then checked on an Agilent 2100 Bioanalyzer.

The table lists this clonotype with many counts. Which antigen it targets is not known. Base qualities are not at hand, and no much larger clone is one base apart. The chain employs TRBV29-1 and TRBJ2-3, and 10 junction bases match TRBD1. Sequenced sample: blood. This sequence was found in a woman aged 40 to 50 with Graves' hyperthyroidism that later progressed to Graves' ophthalmopathy. This receptor has the CDR3 CSVELGQGFGPQYF. In nucleotides, the sequence is TGCAGCGTTGAGTTGGGACAGGGGTTTGGGCCGCAGTATTTT.